The source of this T cell receptor beta chain is a study of cytomegalovirus exposure and HLA in healthy donors. This clone was found a few times. The CDR3 runs to 15 residues. Germline lookup yields CDR1 MNHEY and CDR2 SVGAGI. The V segment lost 5 bases and the J segment 2 bases; nucleotides outside the gene matches: 7. 13 Jbeta primers and 60 Vbeta primers were used for the PCR. Clones were read by immunoSEQ multiplex PCR, and TCRdb kept only the in-frame ones, dropping some. The repertoire holds approximately 140,000 clones, 65% to 85% seen once, with about 1.5% in the top ten. The sequenced material came from PBMCs. The chain carries TRBV6-5 and TRBJ2-7; 9 nucleotides line up with TRBD1. This TCR was sampled from a woman under 30 in good health and CMV-seronegative. The CDR3 DNA is TGTGCCAGCAGTCCCCGGGACAGGGAAACCTACGAGCAGTACTTC. Protein product: CASSPRDRETYEQYF.